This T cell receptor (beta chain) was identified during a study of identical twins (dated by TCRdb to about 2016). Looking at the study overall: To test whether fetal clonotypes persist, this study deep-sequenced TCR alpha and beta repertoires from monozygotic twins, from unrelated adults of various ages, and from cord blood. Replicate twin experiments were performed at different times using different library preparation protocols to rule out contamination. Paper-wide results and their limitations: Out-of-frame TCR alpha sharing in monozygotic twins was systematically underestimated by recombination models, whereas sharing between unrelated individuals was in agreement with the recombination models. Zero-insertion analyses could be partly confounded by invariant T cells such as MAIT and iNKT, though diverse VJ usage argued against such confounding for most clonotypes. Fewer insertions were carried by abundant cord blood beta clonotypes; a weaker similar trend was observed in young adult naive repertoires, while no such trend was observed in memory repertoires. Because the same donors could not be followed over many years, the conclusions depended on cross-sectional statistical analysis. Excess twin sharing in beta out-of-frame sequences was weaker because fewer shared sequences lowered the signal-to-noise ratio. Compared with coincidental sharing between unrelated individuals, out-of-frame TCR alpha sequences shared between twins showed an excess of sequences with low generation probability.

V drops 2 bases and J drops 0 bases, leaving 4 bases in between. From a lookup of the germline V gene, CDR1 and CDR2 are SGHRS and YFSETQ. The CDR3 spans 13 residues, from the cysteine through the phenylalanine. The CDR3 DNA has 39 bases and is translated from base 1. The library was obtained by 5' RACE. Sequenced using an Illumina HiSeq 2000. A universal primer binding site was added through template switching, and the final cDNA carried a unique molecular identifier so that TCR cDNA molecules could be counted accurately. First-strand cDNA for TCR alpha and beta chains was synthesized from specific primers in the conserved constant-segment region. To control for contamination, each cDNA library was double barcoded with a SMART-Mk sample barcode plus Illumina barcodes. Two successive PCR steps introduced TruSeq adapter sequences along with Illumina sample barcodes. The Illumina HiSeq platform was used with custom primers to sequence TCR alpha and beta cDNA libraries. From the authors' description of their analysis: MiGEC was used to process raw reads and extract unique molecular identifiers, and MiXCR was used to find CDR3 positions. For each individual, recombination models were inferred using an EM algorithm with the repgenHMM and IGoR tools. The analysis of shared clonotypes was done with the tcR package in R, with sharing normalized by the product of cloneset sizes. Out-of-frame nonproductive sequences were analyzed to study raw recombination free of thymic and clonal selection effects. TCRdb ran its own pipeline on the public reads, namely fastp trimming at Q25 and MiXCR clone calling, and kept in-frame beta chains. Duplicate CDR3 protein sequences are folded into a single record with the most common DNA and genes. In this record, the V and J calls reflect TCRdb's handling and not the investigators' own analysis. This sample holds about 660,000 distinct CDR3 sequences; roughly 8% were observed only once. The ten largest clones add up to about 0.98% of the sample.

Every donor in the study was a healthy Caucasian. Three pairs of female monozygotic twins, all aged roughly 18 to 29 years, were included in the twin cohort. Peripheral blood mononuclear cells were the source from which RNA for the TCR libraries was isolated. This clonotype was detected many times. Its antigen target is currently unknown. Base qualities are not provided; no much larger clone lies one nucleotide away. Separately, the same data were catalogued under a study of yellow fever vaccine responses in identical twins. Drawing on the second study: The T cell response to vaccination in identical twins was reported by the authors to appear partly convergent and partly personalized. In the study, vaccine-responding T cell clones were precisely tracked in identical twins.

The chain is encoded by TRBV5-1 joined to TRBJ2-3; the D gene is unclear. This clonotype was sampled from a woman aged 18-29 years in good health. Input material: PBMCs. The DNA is TGCGCCAGCAGCTTAATAAGCACAGATACGCAGTATTTT. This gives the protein CASSLISTDTQYF.